A single sample gave rise to the 12 T cell receptor beta chains below, sequenced in a study of T cell responses to AZD1222 COVID-19 vaccine. Profiling relied on immunoSEQ multiplex PCR, and the TCRdb table lists in-frame clones only, not all of them. The sample records some 150,000 clones, under 95% being singletons. The sequencing here drew on peripheral blood, taken on day 0 of AZD1222 vaccination. Every receptor here comes from an adult in good health.

The V call is TRBV5-1, the J call TRBJ2-1; tentative D call: TRBD1 (6 bases). Trimming removed 4 bases at V and 9 bases at J, with 23 bases between. CDR3 length: 16 residues. The germline gives CDR1 SGHRS, CDR2 YFSETQ. Written as DNA, the CDR3 is TGCGCCAGCAGCCGTACTGGGACAACCGCGCAAAGTGAGCAGTTCTTC. The encoded protein is CASSRTGTTAQSEQFF.

The chain employs TRBV6-2 or TRBV6-3 and TRBJ2-7, with D perhaps being TRBD1 or TRBD2 (5 bases each). This CDR3 spans 14 amino acids. Germline CDR1 is MNHEY and CDR2 is SVGEGT. V was cut by 5 bases and J by 2 bases, with 13 bases left in between. DNA of the CDR3: TGTGCCAGCAGTACTACTAGGGACCCCTACGAGCAGTACTTC. This codes for CASSTTRDPYEQYF.

CDR3: CASSLGTGAGSPLHF. The CDR3 DNA reads as TGCGCCAGCAGCTTGGGGACAGGGGCCGGGTCACCCCTCCACTTT. The chain is built from TRBV5-1 and TRBJ1-6, with 9 bases that match TRBD1. The germline gives CDR1 SGHRS, CDR2 YFSETQ. The CDR3 runs to 15 residues. J lost 10 bases, V lost 0 bases, and 5 bases had no gene match.

This clone was recorded once. The rearrangement uses TRBV7-2 and TRBJ2-7; the match to TRBD1 covers 7 bases. Germline V gene sequence: CDR1 SGHTA, CDR2 FQGNSA. The CDR3 is made up of 15 amino acids. The J segment lost 2 bases and the V segment lost 5 bases, leaving 9 bases of the junction unmatched. CDR3 sequence: CASSLTQQGTYEQYF. CDR3 nucleotides: TGTGCCAGCAGCCTCACCCAACAGGGGACCTACGAGCAGTACTTC.

The count of this clone is one. The genes are TRBV5-8 and TRBJ2-3, with D possibly being TRBD2 (5 bases). Germline V gives CDR1 SGHTS, CDR2 YDEGEE. The CDR3 consists of 16 residues. V was clipped by 0 bases and J by 1 base, with 12 bases between them. As DNA, the CDR3 is TGTGCCAGCAGCTTGGAGCCTAGCAGTGGCACAGATACGCAGTATTTT. Translated: CASSLEPSSGTDTQYF.

The rearrangement links TRBV28 to TRBJ1-4; 10 nucleotides line up with TRBD1. The V gene end was trimmed by 2 bases and the J gene end by 5 bases; junction bases not matched to a gene: 8. CDR3 length equals 17 residues. The V gene's germline CDR1 is MDHEN and CDR2 SYDVKM. CDR3 in DNA: TGTGCCAGCAGTTTAACGAAGTGGACAGGGGGAAATGAAAAACTGTTTTTT. As protein: CASSLTKWTGGNEKLFF.

The CDR3 reads CASSWNGYEQYF. In DNA, the CDR3 is TGTGCCAGCAGCTGGAACGGCTACGAGCAGTACTTC. The chain carries TRBV2 and TRBJ2-7, with D hard to call. V shed 6 bases and J shed 3 bases, with 9 bases lying between them. This CDR3 region has 12 residues. Germline CDR1 reads SNHLY; CDR2 reads FYNNEI.

V gene TRBV9 combines with J gene TRBJ1-4, with TRBD1 as a possible D gene (6 bases). This CDR3 is 15 amino acids long. Trimming took 5 bases from V and 0 from J, leaving 11 bases between them. Germline-derived CDR1 and CDR2 are SGDLS and YYNGEE. The CDR3 sequence: CASSETGATNEKLFF. CDR3 coding DNA: TGTGCCAGCAGTGAGACAGGTGCAACTAATGAAAAACTGTTTTTT.

This chain joins TRBV5-6 and TRBJ1-2; maybe TRBD1 (5 bases). Trimming removed 7 bases from V and 12 bases from J, with 25 bases in between. The CDR3 runs 14 residues. Germline CDR1 and CDR2: SGHDT and YYEEEE. CDR3 sequence: CASSGRGRTREDTF. The CDR3 DNA is TGTGCCAGCTCCGGGCGGGGACGGACCCGAGAGGACACCTTC.

The chain links TRBV9 to TRBJ2-1; 7 bases match TRBD1. The J segment lost 9 bases and the V segment lost 0 bases, leaving 6 bases of the junction unmatched. The CDR3 sequence is 14 residues long. CDR1 and CDR2 (germline): SGDLS, YYNGEE. CDR3 in DNA: TGTGCCAGCAGCGTAGGACAGGGCCGAAGTGAGCAGTTCTTC. The encoded protein is CASSVGQGRSEQFF.

CDR3 protein: CASSDGTGPLYEQYF. CDR3 DNA: TGCGCCAGCAGTGATGGGACAGGACCATTATACGAGCAGTACTTC. V and J are TRBV10-1 and TRBJ2-7; 8 nucleotides align to TRBD1. The V gene's germline CDR1 is WNHNN and CDR2 SYGVQD (reference sequence). The V segment lost 3 bases and the J segment 4 bases; nucleotides outside the gene matches: 8. This CDR3 contains 15 residues.

The rearrangement joins TRBV2 to TRBJ2-7; 12 bases agree with TRBD2. V gave up 3 bases and J gave up 9 bases; unmatched junction bases: 9. This CDR3 region has 15 residues. The germline gives CDR1 SNHLY, CDR2 FYNNEI. Here the CDR3 reads CASSERSSGREGQYF. The CDR3 nucleotides read TGTGCCAGCAGTGAGAGGTCTAGCGGGAGGGAGGGGCAGTACTTC.